The rows below give T cell receptor beta chains drawn from one sample of a study of graft-versus-host responses after intestinal transplantation. The repertoire was sequenced with immunoSEQ multiplex PCR; TCRdb's copy has only in-frame clones and lacks some. Of about 17,000 clones in the sample, 60% to 80% were seen once. The specimen comprised ileum tissue, sampled around 69 weeks after intestinal transplant. These receptors all come from a human patient who received an intestinal transplant, so some T cells may come from the graft donor. Each CDR3 is given with its conserved first and last residue. The D gene is left open where the match is weak. Expanded clones are given a class, and other clones once, few, many or no size at all.

j_gene: TRBJ2-2; len: 16; abundance: medium-sized; v_gene: TRBV19; d_gene: NA; CDR3nt: TGTGCCAGCCAGGGTAGGGGTGGGGGCCACACCGGGGAGCTGTTTTTT; CDR3aa: CASQGRGGGHTGELFF
j_gene: TRBJ1-1; len: 16; abundance: NA; v_gene: TRBV2; d_gene: NA; CDR3nt: TGTGCCAGCAGTGAGGGTGTACGAGCGACCGACACTGAAGCTTTCTTT; CDR3aa: CASSEGVRATDTEAFF
j_gene: TRBJ1-6; len: 14; abundance: NA; v_gene: TRBV19; d_gene: NA; CDR3nt: TGTGCCAGTAGTACACAGGCGTATAATTCACCCCTCCACTTT; CDR3aa: CASSTQAYNSPLHF
j_gene: TRBJ2-7; len: 13; abundance: few; v_gene: TRBV6-4; d_gene: TRBD2; CDR3nt: TGTGCCACCATCGTAGCGGGACGGTACGAGCAGTACTTC; CDR3aa: CATIVAGRYEQYF
j_gene: TRBJ2-7; len: 15; abundance: once; v_gene: TRBV18; d_gene: NA; CDR3nt: TGTGCCAGCTCACCGGCCGGGACGGCCCAGAACGAGCAGTACTTC; CDR3aa: CASSPAGTAQNEQYF
j_gene: TRBJ1-6; len: 14; abundance: NA; v_gene: TRBV5-8; d_gene: NA; CDR3nt: TGTGCCAGCAGCTGGGGGACTGCTAATTCACCCCTCCACTTT; CDR3aa: CASSWGTANSPLHF
j_gene: TRBJ2-7; len: 12; abundance: NA; v_gene: TRBV7-9; d_gene: NA; CDR3nt: TGTGCCAGCAGCTTAGCGCGGAACGAGCAGTACTTC; CDR3aa: CASSLARNEQYF
j_gene: TRBJ1-1; len: 11; abundance: NA; v_gene: TRBV23-1; d_gene: NA; CDR3nt: TGCGCCAGCAGCATAACTTGTGAAGCTTTCTTT; CDR3aa: CASSITCEAFF
j_gene: TRBJ2-4; len: 13; abundance: NA; v_gene: TRBV10-1; d_gene: NA; CDR3nt: TGCGCCAGCAGTCGGGACACCCAAAACATTCAGTACTTC; CDR3aa: CASSRDTQNIQYF
j_gene: TRBJ1-6; len: 18; abundance: NA; v_gene: TRBV21-1; d_gene: NA; CDR3nt: TGTGCCAGCAGTCTATTCATAGCTACACATACACATAATTCACCCCTCCACTTT; CDR3aa: CASSLFIATHTHNSPLHF
j_gene: TRBJ2-7; len: 15; abundance: NA; v_gene: TRBV27; d_gene: NA; CDR3nt: TGTGCCAGCAGTTTTCTTTGGATAGGAAGGAGCGAGCAGTACTTC; CDR3aa: CASSFLWIGRSEQYF
j_gene: TRBJ1-1; len: 12; abundance: NA; v_gene: TRBV4-2; d_gene: NA; CDR3nt: TGTGCCAGCAGCGACAGCGGCCTTGAAGCTTTCTTT; CDR3aa: CASSDSGLEAFF
j_gene: TRBJ1-6; len: 15; abundance: once; v_gene: TRBV4-1; d_gene: NA; CDR3nt: TGCGCCAGCAGCCAGGACCCGGGCCATAATTCTTTTCTCCACTTT; CDR3aa: CASSQDPGHNSFLHF
j_gene: TRBJ2-2; len: 15; abundance: NA; v_gene: TRBV7-8; d_gene: NA; CDR3nt: TGTGCCAGCAGCATTGGAAGCCTAAACACCGGGGAGCTGTTTTTT; CDR3aa: CASSIGSLNTGELFF
j_gene: TRBJ2-7; len: 13; abundance: NA; v_gene: TRBV28; d_gene: NA; CDR3nt: TGTGCCAGCAGTTTATTTACGGGGAGCGAGCAGTACTTC; CDR3aa: CASSLFTGSEQYF
j_gene: TRBJ1-3; len: 14; abundance: NA; v_gene: TRBV18; d_gene: NA; CDR3nt: TGTGCCAGCTCACCTTTGGACTCTGGAAACACCATATATTTT; CDR3aa: CASSPLDSGNTIYF
j_gene: TRBJ1-3; len: 14; abundance: NA; v_gene: TRBV19; d_gene: NA; CDR3nt: TGTGCCACCTGGGGCCTCGCCTCTGGAAACACCATATATTTT; CDR3aa: CATWGLASGNTIYF
j_gene: TRBJ2-1; len: 15; abundance: NA; v_gene: TRBV15; d_gene: NA; CDR3nt: TGTGCCACCAGCAGAGATGCGTCCGGGGCCGATGAGCAGTTCTTC; CDR3aa: CATSRDASGADEQFF
j_gene: TRBJ1-2; len: 14; abundance: once; v_gene: TRBV5-1; d_gene: NA; CDR3nt: TGCGCCAGCAGCTTGGGACAGGTTCTATATGGCTACACCTTC; CDR3aa: CASSLGQVLYGYTF
j_gene: TRBJ2-7; len: 16; abundance: once; v_gene: TRBV5-1; d_gene: NA; CDR3nt: TGCGCCAGCAGCTTGGAATTCACCAAGTCCCCCTACGAGCAGTACTTC; CDR3aa: CASSLEFTKSPYEQYF
j_gene: TRBJ2-3; len: 16; abundance: NA; v_gene: TRBV6-5; d_gene: NA; CDR3nt: TGTGCCAGCAGTTACTCGTGGGGGGGCCGCGGTGGTACGCAGTATTTT; CDR3aa: CASSYSWGGRGGTQYF
j_gene: TRBJ1-1; len: 11; abundance: NA; v_gene: TRBV29-1; d_gene: NA; CDR3nt: TGCAGCGTCCCCTTTCGTACTGAAGCTTTCTTT; CDR3aa: CSVPFRTEAFF
j_gene: TRBJ1-4; len: 13; abundance: NA; v_gene: TRBV19; d_gene: NA; CDR3nt: TGTGCCTGTAGTATTCGGCAGGCTGAAAAACTGTTTTTT; CDR3aa: CACSIRQAEKLFF
j_gene: TRBJ1-3; len: 14; abundance: few; v_gene: TRBV5-4; d_gene: NA; CDR3nt: TGTGCCAGCAGCTTGCGGGCAGGGGAGGACACCATATATTTT; CDR3aa: CASSLRAGEDTIYF
j_gene: TRBJ2-5; len: 14; abundance: once; v_gene: TRBV12-5; d_gene: TRBD2; CDR3nt: TGTGCTAGTGGATCCGGGACTAGCGCAGAGACCCAGTACTTC; CDR3aa: CASGSGTSAETQYF
j_gene: TRBJ2-5; len: 15; abundance: once; v_gene: TRBV14; d_gene: NA; CDR3nt: TGTGCCAGCAGCGAACGACACGGCGGGTGGGAGACCCAGTACTTC; CDR3aa: CASSERHGGWETQYF
j_gene: TRBJ2-3; len: 17; abundance: NA; v_gene: TRBV7-9; d_gene: TRBD2; CDR3nt: TGTGCCAGCAGCTTAGGATTGGCGGGGGGGCGCACAGATACGCAGTATTTT; CDR3aa: CASSLGLAGGRTDTQYF
j_gene: TRBJ2-3; len: 14; abundance: once; v_gene: TRBV2; d_gene: NA; CDR3nt: TGTGCCAGCAAGGATTGGGATTACACAGATACGCAGTATTTT; CDR3aa: CASKDWDYTDTQYF
j_gene: TRBJ2-7; len: 15; abundance: NA; v_gene: TRBV13; d_gene: NA; CDR3nt: TGTGCCAGCAGCTTAGAGTCGTACAGGGTTGGAGAGCAGTACTTC; CDR3aa: CASSLESYRVGEQYF
j_gene: TRBJ2-7; len: 16; abundance: NA; v_gene: TRBV9; d_gene: TRBD2; CDR3nt: TGTGCCAGCAGCGTAGCCCCGGGACTAGCCGACTACGAGCAGTACTTC; CDR3aa: CASSVAPGLADYEQYF
j_gene: TRBJ2-3; len: 16; abundance: NA; v_gene: TRBV9; d_gene: TRBD2; CDR3nt: TGTGCCAGCAGCGGCGCATTAGCGGGGGGGGCAGATACGCAGTATTTT; CDR3aa: CASSGALAGGADTQYF
j_gene: TRBJ2-1; len: 11; abundance: NA; v_gene: TRBV11-2; d_gene: TRBD2; CDR3nt: TGTGCCGTAAAGCGGGGGGTGGAGCAGTTCTTC; CDR3aa: CAVKRGVEQFF
j_gene: TRBJ1-3; len: 19; abundance: NA; v_gene: TRBV11-2; d_gene: NA; CDR3nt: TGTGCCAGCAGCTTAGTTCCCCAGGGTTTGGGGATCTCTGGAAACACCATATATTTT; CDR3aa: CASSLVPQGLGISGNTIYF
j_gene: TRBJ2-7; len: 14; abundance: NA; v_gene: TRBV7-9; d_gene: NA; CDR3nt: TGTGCCAGCAGCGGAGTAGGCGGATTATACGAGCAGTACTTC; CDR3aa: CASSGVGGLYEQYF
j_gene: TRBJ1-2; len: 17; abundance: NA; v_gene: TRBV12-5; d_gene: TRBD1; CDR3nt: TGTGCTAGTGGTTCAACCGGGACAGGGGGCTGGGTATACGGCTACACCTTC; CDR3aa: CASGSTGTGGWVYGYTF
j_gene: TRBJ2-7; len: 13; abundance: NA; v_gene: TRBV15; d_gene: NA; CDR3nt: TGTGCCACCAGCAGTCGGGGGGCACGGGAGCAGTACTTC; CDR3aa: CATSSRGAREQYF
j_gene: TRBJ1-4; len: 15; abundance: few; v_gene: TRBV2; d_gene: TRBD1; CDR3nt: TGTGCCAGCAGTGAAGCGGGAACAGGGGGGGAAAAACTGTTTTTT; CDR3aa: CASSEAGTGGEKLFF
j_gene: TRBJ2-4; len: 15; abundance: NA; v_gene: TRBV18; d_gene: NA; CDR3nt: TGTGCCAGCTCACCTTTTCCAGCTCCGTCAAACATTCAGTACTTC; CDR3aa: CASSPFPAPSNIQYF
j_gene: TRBJ2-5; len: 11; abundance: NA; v_gene: TRBV6-5; d_gene: NA; CDR3nt: TGTGCCAGCAGTAACCAGGGGACCCAGTACTTC; CDR3aa: CASSNQGTQYF
j_gene: TRBJ1-3; len: 14; abundance: NA; v_gene: TRBV6-1; d_gene: NA; CDR3nt: TGTGCCAGCAAGTTACGAGGCTCTGGAAACACCATATATTTT; CDR3aa: CASKLRGSGNTIYF
j_gene: TRBJ2-1; len: 14; abundance: NA; v_gene: TRBV11-2; d_gene: NA; CDR3nt: TGTGCCAGCAGCCCCCGGACTCCGACCAATGAGCAGTTCTTC; CDR3aa: CASSPRTPTNEQFF
j_gene: TRBJ2-1; len: 16; abundance: NA; v_gene: TRBV2; d_gene: TRBD2; CDR3nt: TGTGCCAGCGGTATCCCGGGCGGGGGGCCTGTTCGGGAGCAGTTCTTC; CDR3aa: CASGIPGGGPVREQFF
j_gene: TRBJ1-2; len: 18; abundance: NA; v_gene: TRBV5-1; d_gene: NA; CDR3nt: TGCGCCAGCAGCTTGGAGGGACACAAGAAGGTCTCTAACTATGGCTACACCTTC; CDR3aa: CASSLEGHKKVSNYGYTF
j_gene: TRBJ2-5; len: 15; abundance: NA; v_gene: TRBV11-3; d_gene: TRBD1; CDR3nt: TGTGCCAGCACCCCCGACAGGGGGAACCAAGAGACCCAGTACTTC; CDR3aa: CASTPDRGNQETQYF
j_gene: TRBJ2-7; len: 13; abundance: NA; v_gene: TRBV29-1; d_gene: NA; CDR3nt: TGCAGCGTTGAGACCGCAGGGTCCCACGAGCAGTACTTC; CDR3aa: CSVETAGSHEQYF
j_gene: TRBJ1-1; len: 15; abundance: once; v_gene: TRBV9; d_gene: TRBD1; CDR3nt: TGTGCCAGCAGCGTAGGGACAGGTGAGGGCACTGAAGCTTTCTTT; CDR3aa: CASSVGTGEGTEAFF
j_gene: TRBJ2-4; len: 15; abundance: NA; v_gene: TRBV5-1; d_gene: NA; CDR3nt: TGCGCCAGCAGCGCAATTGGTGGGGGGCCGGACATTCAGTACTTC; CDR3aa: CASSAIGGGPDIQYF
j_gene: TRBJ2-7; len: 16; abundance: few; v_gene: TRBV27; d_gene: NA; CDR3nt: TGTGCCAGCAGTCCCATCCCGACTGGGGCCCCCTACGAGCAGTACTTC; CDR3aa: CASSPIPTGAPYEQYF
j_gene: TRBJ1-1; len: 16; abundance: NA; v_gene: TRBV10-3; d_gene: NA; CDR3nt: TGTGCCACCTACCTTGTATGCGAGTCTACATGCGCTGAAGCTTTCTTT; CDR3aa: CATYLVCESTCAEAFF
j_gene: TRBJ2-6; len: 14; abundance: once; v_gene: TRBV18; d_gene: NA; CDR3nt: TGTGCCAGCTCACCACAGGAGGGGGCCAACGTCCTGACTTTC; CDR3aa: CASSPQEGANVLTF
j_gene: TRBJ1-2; len: 15; abundance: NA; v_gene: TRBV4-1; d_gene: NA; CDR3nt: TGCGCCAGCAGCCACTGGTCGCGTACTAACTATGGCTACACCTTC; CDR3aa: CASSHWSRTNYGYTF
j_gene: TRBJ2-2; len: 16; abundance: NA; v_gene: TRBV7-2; d_gene: TRBD2; CDR3nt: TGTGCCAGCAGCTTACCCAGCGGGGGGAGCTCTGGGGAGCTGTTTTTT; CDR3aa: CASSLPSGGSSGELFF
j_gene: TRBJ2-1; len: 15; abundance: NA; v_gene: TRBV6-5; d_gene: NA; CDR3nt: TGTGCCAGCACCAAGGGGGACTATAAATCGGATGAGCAGTTCTTC; CDR3aa: CASTKGDYKSDEQFF
j_gene: TRBJ2-5; len: 14; abundance: NA; v_gene: TRBV6-5; d_gene: TRBD2; CDR3nt: TGTGCCAGCCAGGCTAGCGGGGACCTAGAGACCCAGTACTTC; CDR3aa: CASQASGDLETQYF
j_gene: TRBJ2-1; len: 18; abundance: NA; v_gene: TRBV7-3; d_gene: TRBD1; CDR3nt: TGTGCCAGCAGCCCACTAACAGGGGGCGACCACATATACAATGAGCAGTTCTTC; CDR3aa: CASSPLTGGDHIYNEQFF
j_gene: TRBJ1-6; len: 15; abundance: NA; v_gene: TRBV6-1; d_gene: TRBD1; CDR3nt: TGTGCCAGCAGTAAACGGACAGGGCTTAATTCACCCCTCCACTTT; CDR3aa: CASSKRTGLNSPLHF
j_gene: TRBJ2-3; len: 17; abundance: NA; v_gene: TRBV11-3; d_gene: TRBD2; CDR3nt: TGTGCCAGCAGCAACAGACTAGCGGGGGGGTACACAGATACGCAGTATTTT; CDR3aa: CASSNRLAGGYTDTQYF